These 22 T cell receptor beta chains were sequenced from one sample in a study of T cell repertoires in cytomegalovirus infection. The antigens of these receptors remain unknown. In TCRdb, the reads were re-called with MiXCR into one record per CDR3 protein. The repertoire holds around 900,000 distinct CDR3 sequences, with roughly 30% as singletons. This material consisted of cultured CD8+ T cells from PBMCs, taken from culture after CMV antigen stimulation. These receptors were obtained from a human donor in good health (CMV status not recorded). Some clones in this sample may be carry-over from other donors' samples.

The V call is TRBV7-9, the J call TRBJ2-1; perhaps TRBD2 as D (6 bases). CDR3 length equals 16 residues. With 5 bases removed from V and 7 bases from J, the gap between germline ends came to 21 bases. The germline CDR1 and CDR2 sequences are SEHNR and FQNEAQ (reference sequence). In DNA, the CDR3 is TGTGCCAGCAGCGGTAGCAAGGGGAGGAAGGGGAATGAGCAGTTCTTC. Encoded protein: CASSGSKGRKGNEQFF.

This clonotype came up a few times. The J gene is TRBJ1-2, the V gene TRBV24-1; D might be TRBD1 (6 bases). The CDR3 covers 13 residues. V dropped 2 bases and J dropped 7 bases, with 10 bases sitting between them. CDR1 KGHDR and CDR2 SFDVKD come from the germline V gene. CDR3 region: CATSDSDSSGYTF. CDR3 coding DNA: TGTGCCACCAGTGATTCGGACAGCTCTGGCTACACCTTC.

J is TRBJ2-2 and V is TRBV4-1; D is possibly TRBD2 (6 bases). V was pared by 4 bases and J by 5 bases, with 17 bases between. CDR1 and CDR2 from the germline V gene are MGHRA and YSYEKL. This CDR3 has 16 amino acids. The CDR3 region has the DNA TGCGCCAGCAGCCCCGCCGGGGGTCCGGGAACCGGGGAGCTGTTTTTT. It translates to CASSPAGGPGTGELFF.

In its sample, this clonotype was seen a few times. The CDR3 here is CATGGPGQGTGETQYF. The CDR3 bases are TGTGCCACCGGGGGCCCGGGACAGGGTACCGGGGAGACCCAGTACTTC. J is TRBJ2-5 and V is TRBV24-1; 9 bases map to TRBD1. From germline, CDR1 is KGHDR and CDR2 SFDVKD. The CDR3 has 16 residues. Trimming removed 9 bases from V and 5 bases from J; junction bases left unmatched: 15.

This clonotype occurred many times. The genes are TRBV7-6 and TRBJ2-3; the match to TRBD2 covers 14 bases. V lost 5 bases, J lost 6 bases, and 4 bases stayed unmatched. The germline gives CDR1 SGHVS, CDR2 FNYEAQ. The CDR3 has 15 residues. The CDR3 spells CASSPTSGGGDTQYF. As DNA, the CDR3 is TGTGCCAGCAGCCCGACTAGCGGGGGGGGGGATACGCAGTATTTT.

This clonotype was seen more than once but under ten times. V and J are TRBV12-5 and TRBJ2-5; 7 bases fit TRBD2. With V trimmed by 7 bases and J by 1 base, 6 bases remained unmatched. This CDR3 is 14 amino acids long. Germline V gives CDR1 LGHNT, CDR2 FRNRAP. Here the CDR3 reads CASAFGGVQETQYF. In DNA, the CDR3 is TGTGCTAGTGCTTTTGGGGGGGTCCAAGAGACCCAGTACTTC.

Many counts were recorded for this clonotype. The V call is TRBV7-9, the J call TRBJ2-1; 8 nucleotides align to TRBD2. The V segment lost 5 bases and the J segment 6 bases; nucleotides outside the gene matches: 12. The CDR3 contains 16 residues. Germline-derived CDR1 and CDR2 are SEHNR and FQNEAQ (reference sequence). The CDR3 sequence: CASSPTSGGMVNEQFF. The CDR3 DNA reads TGTGCCAGCAGCCCAACAAGCGGGGGAATGGTCAATGAGCAGTTCTTC.

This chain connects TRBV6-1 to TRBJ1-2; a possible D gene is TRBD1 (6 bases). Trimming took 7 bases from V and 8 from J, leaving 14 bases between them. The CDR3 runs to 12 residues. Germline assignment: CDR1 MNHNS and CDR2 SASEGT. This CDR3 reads CASNSGDRGYTF. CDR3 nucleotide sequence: TGTGCCAGCAATTCAGGGGATCGAGGCTACACCTTC.

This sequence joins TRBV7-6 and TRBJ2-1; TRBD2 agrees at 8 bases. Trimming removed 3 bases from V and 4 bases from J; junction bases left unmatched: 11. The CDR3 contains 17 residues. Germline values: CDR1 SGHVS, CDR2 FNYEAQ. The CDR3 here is CASSLGGSGVLYNEQFF. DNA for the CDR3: TGTGCCAGCAGCTTGGGGGGTAGCGGGGTGTTATACAATGAGCAGTTCTTC.

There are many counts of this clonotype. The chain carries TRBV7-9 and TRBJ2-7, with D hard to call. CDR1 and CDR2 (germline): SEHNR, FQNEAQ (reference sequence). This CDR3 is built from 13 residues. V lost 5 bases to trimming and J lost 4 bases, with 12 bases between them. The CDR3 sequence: CASSPDGSYEQYF. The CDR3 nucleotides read TGTGCCAGCAGCCCCGACGGAAGTTACGAGCAGTACTTC.

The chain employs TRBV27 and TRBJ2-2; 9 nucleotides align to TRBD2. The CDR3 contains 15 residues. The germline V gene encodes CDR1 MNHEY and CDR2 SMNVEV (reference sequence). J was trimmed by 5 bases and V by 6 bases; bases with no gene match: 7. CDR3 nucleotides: TGTGCCAGCAGCAAAGGACTAGCGAGGACCGGGGAGCTGTTTTTT. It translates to CASSKGLARTGELFF.

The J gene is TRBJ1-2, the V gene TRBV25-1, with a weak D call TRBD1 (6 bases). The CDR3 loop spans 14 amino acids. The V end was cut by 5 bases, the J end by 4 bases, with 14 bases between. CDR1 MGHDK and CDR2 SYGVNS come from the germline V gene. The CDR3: CASSSQGNVYGYTF. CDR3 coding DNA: TGTGCCAGCAGTTCACAGGGAAATGTCTATGGCTACACCTTC.

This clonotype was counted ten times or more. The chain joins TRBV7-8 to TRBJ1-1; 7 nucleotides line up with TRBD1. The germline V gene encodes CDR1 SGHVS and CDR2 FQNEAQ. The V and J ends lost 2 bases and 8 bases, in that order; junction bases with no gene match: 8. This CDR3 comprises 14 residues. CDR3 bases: TGTGCCAGCAGCTTAACAGGGGCGCAGACCGAAGCTTTCTTT. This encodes CASSLTGAQTEAFF.

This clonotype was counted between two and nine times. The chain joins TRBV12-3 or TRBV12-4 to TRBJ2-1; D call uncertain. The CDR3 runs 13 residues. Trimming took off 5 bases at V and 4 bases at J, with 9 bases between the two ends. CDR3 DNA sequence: TGTGCCAGCAGTGTACTCACATACAATGAGCAGTTCTTC. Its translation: CASSVLTYNEQFF.

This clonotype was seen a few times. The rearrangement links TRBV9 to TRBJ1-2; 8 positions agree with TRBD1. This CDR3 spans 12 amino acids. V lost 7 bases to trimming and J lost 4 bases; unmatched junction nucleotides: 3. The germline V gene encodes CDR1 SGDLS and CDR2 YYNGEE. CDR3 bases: TGTGCCAGCTCAGGGGGCACCTATGGCTACACCTTC. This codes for CASSGGTYGYTF.

The CDR3 DNA reads as TGTGCCAGCAGCCCGAGGACAGGGGTGAGCCTCTCTGGGGCCAACGTCCTGACTTTC. It encodes CASSPRTGVSLSGANVLTF. The chain recombines TRBV7-3 with TRBJ2-6, with 9 bases aligning to TRBD1. From germline, CDR1 is SGHTA and CDR2 FQGTGA. The CDR3 runs to 19 residues. Trimming removed 5 bases from V and 0 bases from J; junction bases left unmatched: 11.

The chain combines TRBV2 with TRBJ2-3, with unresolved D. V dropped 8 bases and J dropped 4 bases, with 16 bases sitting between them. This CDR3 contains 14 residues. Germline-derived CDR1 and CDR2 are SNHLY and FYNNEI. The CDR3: CASHDKGSPDTQYF. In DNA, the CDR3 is TGTGCCAGCCACGACAAGGGAAGCCCAGATACGCAGTATTTT.

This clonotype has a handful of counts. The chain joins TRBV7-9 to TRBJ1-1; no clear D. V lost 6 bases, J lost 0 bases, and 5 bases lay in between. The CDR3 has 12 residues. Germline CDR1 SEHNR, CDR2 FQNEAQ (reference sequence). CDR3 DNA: TGTGCCAGCAGAATTATGAACACTGAAGCTTTCTTT. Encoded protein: CASRIMNTEAFF.

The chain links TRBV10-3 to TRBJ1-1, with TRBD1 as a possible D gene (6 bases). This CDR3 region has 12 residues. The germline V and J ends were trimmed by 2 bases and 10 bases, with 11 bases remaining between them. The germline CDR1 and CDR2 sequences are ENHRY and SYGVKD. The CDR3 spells CAISEDRTTAFF. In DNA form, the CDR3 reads TGTGCCATCAGTGAGGACAGGACGACAGCTTTCTTT.

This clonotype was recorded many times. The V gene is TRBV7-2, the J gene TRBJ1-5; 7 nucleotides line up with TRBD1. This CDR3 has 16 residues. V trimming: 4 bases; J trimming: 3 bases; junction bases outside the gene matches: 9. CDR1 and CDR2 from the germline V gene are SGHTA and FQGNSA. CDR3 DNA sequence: TGTGCCAGCAGCTCAGGCAGACAGGGTAACAATCAGCCCCAGCATTTT. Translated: CASSSGRQGNNQPQHF.

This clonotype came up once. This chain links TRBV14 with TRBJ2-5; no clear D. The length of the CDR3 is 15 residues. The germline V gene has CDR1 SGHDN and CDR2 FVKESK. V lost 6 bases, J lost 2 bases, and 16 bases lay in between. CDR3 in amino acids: CASRKGQAEQETQYF. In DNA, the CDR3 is TGTGCCAGCAGGAAAGGGCAGGCGGAACAAGAGACCCAGTACTTC.

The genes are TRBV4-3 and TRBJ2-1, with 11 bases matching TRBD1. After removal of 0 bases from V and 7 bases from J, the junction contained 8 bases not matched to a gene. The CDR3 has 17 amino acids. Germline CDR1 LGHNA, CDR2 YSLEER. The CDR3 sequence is CASSQEWTGGFGNEQFF. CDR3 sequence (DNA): TGCGCCAGCAGCCAAGAGTGGACAGGGGGCTTTGGGAATGAGCAGTTCTTC.